Listed here are 6 T cell receptor beta chains from one sample, sequenced in a study of cytomegalovirus exposure and HLA in healthy donors. In the PCR, 60 Vbeta and 13 Jbeta primers were used. Assay used: immunoSEQ multiplex PCR; TCRdb lists only in-frame clones, some missing. The sample gives under 130,000 clones, 83% of which show up once; roughly 6.1% is in the top ten. Sequenced material: PBMCs. These receptors were obtained from a man younger than 30 in good health and CMV-seronegative.

This chain links TRBV13 with TRBJ2-7, with 7 bases matching TRBD1. The CDR3 is 13 amino acids. The junction had 2 bases not matched to a gene; V was cut back by 3 bases and J by 3 bases. Germline loops: CDR1 PRHDT, CDR2 FYEKMQ (reference sequence). CDR3 sequence: CASSFTGDYEQYF. The CDR3 nucleotides are TGTGCCAGCAGCTTTACAGGGGACTACGAGCAGTACTTC. The full variable domain, in which reference TRBV13 and TRBJ2-7 provide the parts outside the CDR3, is AAGVIQSPRHLIKEKRETATLKCYPIPRHDTVYWYQQGPGQDPQFLISFYEKMQSDKGSIPDRFSAQQFSDYHSELNMSSLELGDSALYFCASSFTGDYEQYFGPGTRLTVT.

The V gene is TRBV5-1, the J gene TRBJ1-3; TRBD1 might be the D (6 bases). Trimming left V 1 base short and J 0 bases short, with 11 bases between. Germline V lookup: CDR1 SGHRS, CDR2 YFSETQ. The CDR3 contains 16 residues. The CDR3 region has the DNA TGCGCCAGCAGCTTGCTACAGGGAGCCTCTGGAAACACCATATATTTT. Protein: CASSLLQGASGNTIYF. Complete variable domain (other parts from reference TRBV5-1 and TRBJ1-3): KAGVTQTPRYLIKTRGQQVTLSCSPISGHRSVSWYQQTPGQGLQFLFEYFSETQRNKGNFPGRFSGRQFSNSRSEMNVSTLELGDSALYLCASSLLQGASGNTIYFGEGSWLTVV.

As concerns this clone: This likely comes from a read error, as the CDR3 has no conserved phenylalanine or tryptophan at its end. This chain uses TRBV6-5 with TRBJ2-7; 9 nucleotides align to TRBD2. This CDR3 is built from 14 residues. The trim removed 0 bases at V and 3 bases at J, leaving 0 bases unmatched. Germline values: CDR1 MNHEY, CDR2 SVGAGI. CDR3 DNA: TGTGCCAGCAGTTACTCAGCGGGAGGCTACGAGCAGTACTCC. Translated: CASSYSAGGYEQYS.

This chain joins TRBV9 and TRBJ1-1; TRBD1 aligns across 9 bases. CDR1 SGDLS and CDR2 YYNGEE come from the germline V gene. This CDR3 comprises 16 residues. The ends lost 4 bases at V and 5 bases at J; junction bases unmatched: 12. The CDR3 sequence is CASSPSHRGQGTEAFF. The DNA of the CDR3 is TGTGCCAGCAGCCCGAGTCACAGGGGGCAGGGAACTGAAGCTTTCTTT.

The J gene is TRBJ1-5, the V gene TRBV7-8, with D possibly matching TRBD1 (6 bases). The CDR3 has 17 amino acids. V was shortened by 3 bases and J by 0 bases, with 15 bases between the two germline ends. The germline V gene encodes CDR1 SGHVS and CDR2 FQNEAQ. CDR3 loop: CASSFAVGAGSNQPQHF. CDR3 nucleotide sequence: TGTGCCAGCAGCTTTGCGGTGGGGGCTGGTAGCAATCAGCCCCAGCATTTT.

The table lists this clone with a count of one. This rearrangement joins TRBV9 to TRBJ2-1; 8 nucleotides line up with TRBD2. The CDR3 loop spans 16 amino acids. The J segment lost 5 bases and the V segment lost 6 bases, leaving 13 bases of the junction unmatched. Germline-derived CDR1 and CDR2 are SGDLS and YYNGEE. CDR3 coding DNA: TGTGCCAGCACCCACTATCAGGGACTAGGGAACAATGAGCAGTTCTTC. This translates into CASTHYQGLGNNEQFF.